This T cell receptor beta chain derives from a study of blood T cell repertoires in COVID-19. The wider study: Samples taken during acute and convalescent COVID-19 were collected in the United States, Italy and Spain. The analysed material was cDNA or gDNA that came from T cells, B-cell-depleted T cells, or PBMCs.

Per the germline V gene, CDR1 is SGHRS and CDR2 is YFSETQ. Trimming cost V 9 bases and J 1 base; bases outside gene matches: 4. The CDR3 has 13 amino acids. Original analysis: Reference gene primer amplification in the assay estimated nucleated cell counts. Sequencing was performed with immunoSEQ multiplex PCR; in TCRdb, only in-frame clones are kept and a portion is missing. V and J calls and clone size are given by that table; D and trimming were obtained from the DNA. The sample includes around 180,000 clones, roughly nine tenths of them seen just once. This TCR was sampled from a man aged 65-85 years with active or convalescent COVID-19. The chain carries TRBV5-1 and TRBJ2-1, with 7 bases matching TRBD1. The specimen sequenced was peripheral blood. In DNA form, the CDR3 reads TGCGCCACCAAGGGGGCTTCCTACAATGAGCAGTTCTTC. Amino acids: CATKGASYNEQFF.